One and the same sample provided the 22 T cell receptor beta chains below, sequenced in a study of blood T cell repertoires in COVID-19. This table comes from immunoSEQ multiplex PCR, and its TCRdb copy is limited to in-frame clones, with some not included. The sample records about 330,000 clones, over 70% being singletons. Sequencing used peripheral blood. All receptors derive from a woman between 45 and 60 years old with acute or convalescent COVID-19.

V gene TRBV2 combines with J gene TRBJ2-3; D might be TRBD2 (5 bases). The V gene's germline CDR1 is SNHLY and CDR2 FYNNEI. CDR3 length equals 14 residues. Trimming stripped 5 bases from V and 4 bases from J, with 13 bases between. CDR3 region: CASSPTRGPDTQYF. Here the CDR3 DNA reads TGTGCCAGCAGTCCTACTAGAGGCCCAGATACGCAGTATTTT.

This chain links TRBV9 with TRBJ2-5; no clear D gene. V was cut by 1 base and J by 1 base, with 8 bases left in between. CDR3 length equals 14 residues. Germline values: CDR1 SGDLS, CDR2 YYNGEE. CDR3 bases: TGTGCCAGCAGCGTACTTCACGGCCAAGAGACCCAGTACTTC. This encodes CASSVLHGQETQYF. Combining the CDR3 with reference TRBV9 and TRBJ2-5 gives the whole variable domain DSGVTQTPKHLITATGQRVTLRCSPRSGDLSVYWYQQSLDQGLQFLIQYYNGEERAKGNILERFSAQQFPDLHSELNLSSLELGDSALYFCASSVLHGQETQYFGPGTRLLVL.

The V and J genes are TRBV12-5 and TRBJ1-1; tentative D call: TRBD1 (5 bases). Germline CDR1 LGHNT, CDR2 FRNRAP. The CDR3 consists of 12 residues. V gave up 4 bases and J gave up 11 bases, with 14 bases separating them. CDR3 nucleotide sequence: TGTGCTAGTGGTTCGAGAGACAGTTCGGCTTTCTTT. Amino acids: CASGSRDSSAFF.

The V call is TRBV5-6, the J call TRBJ1-5, with unresolved D. V was shortened by 1 base and J by 4 bases, with 6 bases between the two germline ends. The CDR3 runs 13 residues. The germline CDR1 and CDR2 sequences are SGHDT and YYEEEE. This CDR3 reads CASSLSVNQPQHF. The CDR3 DNA reads TGTGCCAGCAGCTTGAGCGTAAATCAGCCCCAGCATTTT.

This sequence joins TRBV29-1 and TRBJ1-4; D gene uncertain. V was cut by 6 bases and J by 0 bases, with 5 bases left in between. Germline V gene sequence: CDR1 SQVTM, CDR2 ANQGSEA. This CDR3 has 12 residues. In DNA form, the CDR3 reads TGCAGCGTCGAGTCAACTAATGAAAAACTGTTTTTT. Its protein is CSVESTNEKLFF.

V and J are TRBV18 and TRBJ1-1, with 9 bases lining up with TRBD1. The CDR3 is made up of 15 amino acids. V was clipped by 3 bases and J by 5 bases; unmatched bases: 7. Germline V gene data show CDR1 as KGHSH and CDR2 as LQKENI. The DNA of the CDR3 is TGTGCCAGCTCACCTTCGACAGGGGGTGTTACTGAAGCTTTCTTT. The encoded protein is CASSPSTGGVTEAFF.

V is TRBV9 and J is TRBJ2-7; 7 nucleotides agree with TRBD2. There are 14 residues in the CDR3. The V and J ends lost 4 bases and 2 bases, in that order; junction bases with no gene match: 6. CDR1 is SGDLS and CDR2 is YYNGEE in the germline V gene. Written as DNA, the CDR3 is TGTGCCAGCAGCCCTTGGGAGGGGCCCTACGAGCAGTACTTC. This encodes CASSPWEGPYEQYF. The full variable domain, completed using reference TRBV9 and TRBJ2-7, is DSGVTQTPKHLITATGQRVTLRCSPRSGDLSVYWYQQSLDQGLQFLIQYYNGEERAKGNILERFSAQQFPDLHSELNLSSLELGDSALYFCASSPWEGPYEQYFGPGTRLTVT.

Concerning this clone itself: Different DNA sequences within this sample yield the same CDR3. The V and J genes are TRBV5-1 and TRBJ2-5; possibly TRBD2 for D (6 bases). The CDR3 spans 14 residues. Germline lookup yields CDR1 SGHRS and CDR2 YFSETQ. V was cut by 3 bases and J by 3 bases, with 12 bases left in between. This CDR3 is CASSSPGGEETQYF. The CDR3 nucleotides read TGCGCCAGCAGCTCACCTGGCGGGGAAGAGACCCAGTACTTC.

This sequence joins TRBV7-6 and TRBJ2-2; 8 nucleotides agree with TRBD1. The CDR3 contains 13 residues. Germline trimming cut 3 bases from V and 10 bases from J; bases unmatched to any gene: 4. The germline gives CDR1 SGHVS, CDR2 FNYEAQ. This CDR3 reads CASSLRQGSELFF. CDR3 bases: TGTGCCAGCAGCTTGCGACAGGGGTCGGAGCTGTTTTTT.

The chain couples TRBV6-1 to TRBJ1-2, with D perhaps TRBD1 (6 bases). Trimming left V 10 bases short and J 3 bases short, with 21 bases between. The CDR3 length is 15 residues. The germline gives CDR1 MNHNS, CDR2 SASEGT. CDR3 loop: CATNDERGGYYGYTF. DNA of the CDR3: TGTGCCACAAATGATGAGCGAGGGGGATACTATGGCTACACCTTC.

This clone appeared a few times. V usage is TRBV5-4 and J usage is TRBJ1-1; D not certain. The V end lost 0 bases, the J end lost 0 bases, and 9 bases lay between the germline ends. The CDR3 is made up of 15 amino acids. CDR1 is SGHNT, CDR2 YYREEE, per germline (reference sequence). The CDR3 sequence is CASSLASTMNTEAFF. In DNA form, the CDR3 reads TGTGCCAGCAGCTTGGCCTCGACTATGAACACTGAAGCTTTCTTT.

This clone was seen only once. The chain combines TRBV21-1 with TRBJ1-1; the table's D call, TRBD1, was not checked against the DNA. TRBV21-1 is listed as a pseudogene. CDR3 size: 14 residues. As DNA, the CDR3 is TGTGCCAGCGGCCCCTTCGTTGGGAACACTGAAGCTTTCTTT. It specifies CASGPFVGNTEAFF.

The gene calls are TRBV25-1 and TRBJ2-5; perhaps TRBD2 as D (5 bases). The CDR3 has 13 amino acids. Deletions cut 4 bases from V and 9 bases from J, with 15 bases between. Germline V CDR1 and CDR2: MGHDK, SYGVNS. Here the CDR3 reads CASSVQTPEAQYF. The CDR3 bases are TGTGCCAGCAGTGTACAGACTCCGGAGGCCCAGTACTTC.

The chain combines TRBV7-7 with TRBJ2-2; 9 positions match TRBD1. Germline V gene sequence: CDR1 SSHAT, CDR2 FNYEAQ (reference sequence). The CDR3 runs 18 residues. The V and J ends lost 5 bases and 8 bases, in that order; junction bases with no gene match: 18. The CDR3 DNA follows: TGTGCCAGCAGCCCTGATACGGGACAGGGTTTAAGCGCGGGGGAGCTGTTTTTT. Encoded protein: CASSPDTGQGLSAGELFF.

V and J are TRBV6-5 and TRBJ1-5, with TRBD1 identical over 8 bases. The CDR3 has 15 residues. Germline CDR1 reads MNHEY; CDR2 reads SVGAGI. The V segment lost 2 bases and the J segment 3 bases; nucleotides outside the gene matches: 3. CDR3 sequence (DNA): TGTGCCAGCAGTTACGGCCAGGGGGCCAATCAGCCCCAGCATTTT. It translates to CASSYGQGANQPQHF.

The chain combines TRBV3-1 (or the pseudogene TRBV3-2) with TRBJ2-7; D is undetermined. This CDR3 contains 12 residues. V gave up 0 bases and J gave up 9 bases, with 9 bases separating them. Per the germline V gene, CDR1 is LGHDT and CDR2 is YNNKEL (reference sequence). This CDR3 is CASSQDPQWQYF. The CDR3 DNA reads as TGTGCCAGCAGCCAAGACCCTCAGTGGCAGTACTTC.

The gene calls are TRBV3-1 (or the pseudogene TRBV3-2) and TRBJ2-2, with TRBD2 identical over 7 bases. V was clipped by 3 bases and J by 4 bases; unmatched bases: 5. This CDR3 spans 15 amino acids. CDR1 and CDR2 from the germline V gene are LGHDT and YNNKEL (reference sequence). The CDR3 DNA reads as TGTGCCAGCAGCCAGAGCGGGATATTCACCGGGGAGCTGTTTTTT. Protein product: CASSQSGIFTGELFF.

V usage is TRBV5-4 and J usage is TRBJ2-1, with 7 bases that match TRBD2. This CDR3 is built from 16 residues. Looked up from germline, CDR1 is SGHNT and CDR2 is YYREEE (reference sequence). With V trimmed by 4 bases and J by 0 bases, 7 bases remained unmatched. The CDR3 protein is CASSPQGGSSYNEQFF. DNA of the CDR3: TGTGCCAGCAGCCCGCAGGGAGGGAGCTCCTACAATGAGCAGTTCTTC.

The chain links TRBV24-1 to TRBJ2-1; D may be TRBD2 (5 bases). The CDR3 is 13 residues long. Germline CDR1 is KGHDR and CDR2 is SFDVKD. The ends were cut back, 3 bases at V and 9 bases at J, with 11 bases in the middle. CDR3 amino acids: CATSDGGEGEQFF. CDR3 DNA: TGTGCCACCAGTGATGGAGGCGAGGGTGAGCAGTTCTTC.

The J gene is TRBJ2-3, the V gene TRBV5-1; TRBD1 is a possible D gene (6 bases). The CDR3 loop spans 13 amino acids. CDR1 is SGHRS and CDR2 is YFSETQ in the germline V gene. Deletions cut 7 bases from V and 6 bases from J, with 15 bases between. The CDR3 reads CASGLLQGDTQYF. The CDR3 nucleotides read TGCGCCAGCGGACTTCTTCAGGGGGATACGCAGTATTTT.

The CDR3 bases are TGTGCCAGCAGCGTATTCGACAGACAAGAGACCCAGTACTTC. It yields the protein CASSVFDRQETQYF. The chain combines TRBV9 with TRBJ2-5; D is perhaps TRBD1 (5 bases). V was shortened by 1 base and J by 2 bases, with 9 bases between the two germline ends. There are 14 residues in the CDR3. CDR1 SGDLS and CDR2 YYNGEE come from the germline V gene.

In DNA, the CDR3 is TGTGCCAGCAGCTCCCCAGGTTCCGGAAACACCATATATTTT. Amino acid sequence: CASSSPGSGNTIYF. J is TRBJ1-3 and V is TRBV7-2; no clear D gene. The CDR3 runs to 14 residues. V was cut by 4 bases and J by 4 bases, with 11 bases left in between. Germline V gives CDR1 SGHTA, CDR2 FQGNSA.